This record covers a single T cell receptor beta chain. The antigen is undetermined. Deletions cut 0 bases from V and 4 bases from J, with 12 bases between. The CDR3 covers 14 residues. Germline V gene data show CDR1 as GTSNPN and CDR2 as SVGIG (reference sequence). The entry originates in a study of T cell repertoires and Cas9 in healthy adults. Study summary: CD4 and CD8 compartments: SpCas9-reactive T cells profiled for potency, cytotoxicity, lineage.

Study results and limitations: SpCas9-reactive effector T cells were reportedly restrained in vitro by SpCas9-reactive regulatory T cells.

The method was immunoSEQ multiplex PCR; TCRdb's version includes in-frame clones alone and lacks a portion of them. The sample has 22,000 or so clones; around 93% are singletons. The material sequenced was CD4+ effector T cells (CD127+, CD25-, CD137-, CD154-) from PBMCs; culture status not recorded. The chain is built from TRBV30 and TRBJ1-2; maybe TRBD1 (5 bases). The clonotype originates from a human donor in good health. In nucleotides, the CDR3 is TGTGCCTGGAGTGTCGAGGGGCGGATCTATGGCTACACCTTC. This codes for CAWSVEGRIYGYTF.